The rows below give T cell receptor beta chains drawn from one sample of a study of blood T cell repertoires in COVID-19. TCRdb's table, derived via immunoSEQ multiplex PCR, lists solely in-frame clones and lacks some. This sample has roughly 240,000 clones, with 65% to 90% found just once. The sequenced sample was peripheral blood. The receptors were gathered from a middle-aged man with COVID-19, enrolled during active disease. CDR3s include the opening cysteine and the closing phenylalanine or tryptophan. A D gene is named only where the DNA matches it firmly. Clone sizes are given selectively: once, few, many, or a class where the clone is expanded.

V: TRBV30; size: -; D: -; J: TRBJ1-4; CDR3: CAWSVRRSAGEKLFF; DNA: TGTGCCTGGAGTGTACGGAGGTCGGCGGGTGAAAAACTGTTTTTT
V: TRBV24-1; size: -; D: -; J: TRBJ1-1; CDR3: CATSDPGFTEAFF; DNA: TGTGCCACCAGTGACCCCGGTTTCACTGAAGCTTTCTTT
V: TRBV2; size: -; D: -; J: TRBJ2-7; CDR3: CASSRDTGGSYEQYF; DNA: TGTGCCAGCAGTAGAGACACCGGGGGCTCCTACGAGCAGTACTTC
V: TRBV19; size: -; D: TRBD2; J: TRBJ2-3; CDR3: CAANGGRTDTQYF; DNA: TGTGCCGCGAATGGCGGGAGAACAGATACGCAGTATTTT
V: TRBV9; size: -; D: TRBD1; J: TRBJ2-2; CDR3: CASSGGTGDPPWNTGELFF; DNA: TGTGCCAGCAGCGGAGGGACAGGGGACCCACCTTGGAACACCGGGGAGCTGTTTTTT
V: TRBV5-1; size: -; D: -; J: TRBJ1-1; CDR3: CASSFGTTYTEAFF; DNA: TGCGCCAGCAGCTTTGGGACAACCTACACTGAAGCTTTCTTT
V: TRBV29-1; size: -; D: -; J: TRBJ1-5; CDR3: CSLAVQQPQHF; DNA: TGCAGCTTAGCGGTACAGCAGCCCCAGCATTTT
V: TRBV6-5; size: -; D: TRBD1; J: TRBJ1-2; CDR3: CASRRTGARDGYTF; DNA: TGTGCCAGCAGAAGGACAGGGGCGCGAGATGGCTACACCTTC
V: TRBV28; size: -; D: TRBD1; J: TRBJ1-3; CDR3: CASSLGQLSSGNTIYF; DNA: TGTGCCAGCAGTTTGGGACAGCTCAGCTCTGGAAACACCATATATTTT
V: TRBV5-4; size: -; D: -; J: TRBJ2-2; CDR3: CASSYTNTGELFF; DNA: TGTGCCAGCAGCTATACGAACACCGGGGAGCTGTTTTTT
V: TRBV3-1/TRBV3-2; size: -; D: TRBD2; J: TRBJ2-5; CDR3: CASSQVTSGGAETQYF; DNA: TGTGCCAGCAGCCAAGTCACTAGCGGGGGTGCGGAGACCCAGTACTTC
V: TRBV27; size: few; D: -; J: TRBJ1-4; CDR3: CASSLWGSPSFATNEKLFF; DNA: TGTGCCAGCAGTTTATGGGGCAGCCCCAGCTTTGCAACTAATGAAAAACTGTTTTTT
V: TRBV7-3; size: -; D: -; J: TRBJ2-7; CDR3: CASSLSPGRYEQYF; DNA: TGTGCCAGCAGCTTATCTCCGGGGAGGTACGAGCAGTACTTC
V: TRBV28; size: many; D: -; J: TRBJ2-3; CDR3: CASSFLAGTDTQYF; DNA: TGTGCCAGCAGTTTTTTGGCCGGCACAGATACGCAGTATTTT
V: TRBV2; size: -; D: -; J: TRBJ2-6; CDR3: CASESFSGANVLTF; DNA: TGTGCCAGCGAGTCTTTCTCTGGGGCCAACGTCCTGACTTTC
V: TRBV5-5; size: -; D: -; J: TRBJ1-4; CDR3: CASSLGQLTVSNEKLFF; DNA: TGTGCCAGCAGCTTGGGACAGCTGACGGTCTCTAATGAAAAACTGTTTTTT
V: TRBV28; size: -; D: -; J: TRBJ1-2; CDR3: CASRPLQALLYGYTF; DNA: TGTGCCAGCAGACCACTCCAGGCCCTTCTCTATGGCTACACCTTC
V: TRBV11-2; size: few; D: TRBD2; J: TRBJ2-7; CDR3: CASSLMGTSGSYEQYF; DNA: TGTGCCAGCAGCTTGATGGGGACTAGTGGTTCCTACGAGCAGTACTTC
V: TRBV19; size: few; D: TRBD1; J: TRBJ1-5; CDR3: CASSRQGAGNQPQHF; DNA: TGTGCCAGTAGTAGACAGGGGGCGGGCAATCAGCCCCAGCATTTT
V: TRBV11-2; size: once; D: TRBD1; J: TRBJ1-6; CDR3: CASSLEAGQGAYNSPLHF; DNA: TGTGCCAGCAGCTTAGAGGCGGGGCAGGGGGCCTATAATTCACCCCTCCACTTT
V: TRBV10-3; size: -; D: -; J: TRBJ1-1; CDR3: CAITRSTHIGTEAFF; DNA: TGTGCCATCACCAGGTCCACGCATATAGGCACTGAAGCTTTCTTT
V: TRBV5-1; size: few; D: -; J: TRBJ1-4; CDR3: CASSEGLVNEKLFF; DNA: TGCGCCAGCAGCGAGGGACTAGTTAATGAAAAACTGTTTTTT
V: TRBV6-5; size: -; D: -; J: TRBJ2-5; CDR3: CASRWLRETQYF; DNA: TGTGCCAGCAGGTGGTTGCGGGAGACCCAGTACTTC
V: TRBV4-1; size: -; D: TRBD1; J: TRBJ2-1; CDR3: CASSQGEGGYSYNEQFF; DNA: TGCGCCAGCAGCCAAGGGGAAGGGGGCTACAGCTACAATGAGCAGTTCTTC
V: TRBV24-1; size: -; D: -; J: TRBJ2-5; CDR3: CATSDGGHPRETQYF; DNA: TGTGCCACCAGTGACGGAGGGCACCCACGGGAGACCCAGTACTTC
V: TRBV7-9; size: -; D: -; J: TRBJ1-3; CDR3: CASSRKDQGSGNTIYF; DNA: TGTGCCAGCAGCCGCAAAGATCAGGGATCTGGAAACACCATATATTTT
V: TRBV5-1; size: -; D: -; J: TRBJ1-1; CDR3: CASSLNRELGAFF; DNA: TGCGCCAGCAGCTTAAACAGGGAGCTGGGCGCTTTCTTT
V: TRBV6-1; size: -; D: -; J: TRBJ1-5; CDR3: CASSEGGGDQPQHF; DNA: TGTGCCAGCAGTGAGGGGGGGGGCGATCAGCCCCAGCATTTT
V: TRBV5-1; size: -; D: TRBD1; J: TRBJ2-6; CDR3: CASSKDGTGSSGANVLTF; DNA: TGCGCCAGCAGCAAGGACGGGACAGGGTCGAGTGGGGCCAACGTCCTGACTTTC
V: TRBV13; size: -; D: -; J: TRBJ2-7; CDR3: CASSLRGLNSYEQYF; DNA: TGTGCCAGCAGCCTAAGGGGACTCAACTCCTACGAGCAGTACTTC
V: TRBV20-1; size: -; D: -; J: TRBJ2-7; CDR3: CSASRSGESSYEQYF; DNA: TGCAGTGCTAGTCGATCTGGAGAAAGCTCCTACGAGCAGTACTTC
V: TRBV7-3; size: -; D: -; J: TRBJ2-1; CDR3: CASSSRTGLPSGGINEQFF; DNA: TGTGCCAGCAGCTCAAGGACAGGGCTTCCGAGCGGGGGGATCAATGAGCAGTTCTTC
V: TRBV9; size: -; D: -; J: TRBJ2-7; CDR3: CASSVSGTTDFYEQYF; DNA: TGTGCCAGCAGCGTATCCGGGACAACCGACTTCTACGAGCAGTACTTC
V: TRBV7-9; size: -; D: -; J: TRBJ2-7; CDR3: CASRRDGGEQYF; DNA: TGTGCCAGCAGGCGGGACGGAGGGGAGCAGTACTTC
V: TRBV12-3/TRBV12-4; size: -; D: -; J: TRBJ2-2; CDR3: CASSNTGSGELFF; DNA: TGTGCCAGCAGTAATACAGGGTCCGGGGAGCTGTTTTTT
V: TRBV7-3; size: once; D: -; J: TRBJ2-3; CDR3: CASSLTDYRRSTDTQYF; DNA: TGTGCCAGCAGCTTGACGGACTACCGTCGGTCCACAGATACGCAGTATTTT
V: TRBV7-2; size: -; D: -; J: TRBJ2-5; CDR3: CASSLPQTQYF; DNA: TGTGCCAGCAGCCTCCCCCAGACCCAGTACTTC
V: TRBV24-1; size: -; D: -; J: TRBJ1-2; CDR3: CATRAGADYGYTF; DNA: TGTGCCACCAGGGCAGGGGCGGACTATGGCTACACCTTC
V: TRBV5-1; size: -; D: TRBD1; J: TRBJ2-5; CDR3: CASSFQGAETQYF; DNA: TGCGCCAGCAGCTTTCAGGGGGCAGAGACCCAGTACTTC
V: TRBV6-5; size: -; D: TRBD1; J: TRBJ1-2; CDR3: CASSSSGTVRPYGYTF; DNA: TGTGCCAGCAGTTCGTCCGGGACAGTTCGTCCCTATGGCTACACCTTC
V: TRBV9; size: -; D: TRBD1; J: TRBJ1-1; CDR3: CASSVSPTGGSEAFF; DNA: TGTGCCAGCAGCGTAAGCCCGACAGGGGGATCTGAAGCTTTCTTT
V: TRBV5-6; size: -; D: -; J: TRBJ2-3; CDR3: CASSSNRASTDTQYF; DNA: TGTGCCAGCAGCTCAAACAGGGCTAGCACAGATACGCAGTATTTT